These T cell receptor beta chains were read from a single sample in a study of cytomegalovirus exposure and HLA in healthy donors. This table comes from immunoSEQ multiplex PCR, and its TCRdb copy is limited to in-frame clones, with some not included. The sample contains some 180,000 clones, around 84% of which appear only once. The sequenced material came from PBMCs. The receptors were sampled from a young man in good health and CMV-seropositive. CDR3s include the opening cysteine and the closing phenylalanine or tryptophan. D genes are given only for firm matches. The size entry is marked missing in some rows and otherwise reads once, few, many or a size class.

>TRBJ2-1|-|-|TRBV27
TGTGCCAGCAGTTTGTTGGGCACTGAGCAGTTCTTC
CASSLLGTEQFF
>TRBJ2-1|-|TRBD1|TRBV2
TGTGCCAGCAGTAGTGGACAGGGGCCCTACAATGAGCAGTTCTTC
CASSSGQGPYNEQFF
>TRBJ1-2|few|-|TRBV7-2
TGTGCCAGCAGCCCCAACATAAACTATGGCTACACCTTC
CASSPNINYGYTF
>TRBJ2-3|-|-|TRBV6-5
TGTGCCAGCAGTTTCTTAGACAGAAGATCCACAGATACGCAGTATTTT
CASSFLDRRSTDTQYF
>TRBJ2-7|-|TRBD1|TRBV7-2
TGTGCCAGCAGCCAAGGGACAGCCTTCTACGAGCAGTACTTC
CASSQGTAFYEQYF
>TRBJ2-2|-|TRBD2|TRBV4-3
TGCGCCAGCAGCCGCACCCCGGGACTACAAAACACCGGGGAGCTGTTTTTT
CASSRTPGLQNTGELFF
>TRBJ1-5|once|-|TRBV7-2
TGTGCCAGCAGCAGAACAGACAGCCGGGATCAGCCCCAGCATTTT
CASSRTDSRDQPQHF
>TRBJ2-1|-|TRBD1|TRBV6-6
TGTGCCAGCAGTTACTCCCGGACAGGTGGGGAGCAGTTCTTC
CASSYSRTGGEQFF
>TRBJ2-3|-|-|TRBV11-3
TGTGCCAGCAGCTCCTCCGTATTAGTCGGCACAGATACGCAGTATTTT
CASSSSVLVGTDTQYF
>TRBJ2-5|-|-|TRBV11-2
TGTGCCAGCAGCCGCCGGGTGAGTGAAGAGACCCAGTACTTC
CASSRRVSEETQYF
>TRBJ1-5|-|TRBD1|TRBV27
TGTGCCAGCAGCCGACAGGGGCCTTTATTAAATCAGCCCCAGCATTTT
CASSRQGPLLNQPQHF
>TRBJ1-2|-|-|TRBV16
TGTGCCAGCAGCCCCACCCCAGGAGGCTATGGCTACACCTTC
CASSPTPGGYGYTF
>TRBJ1-1|-|-|TRBV4-2
TGTGCCAGCAGCCAAAACCGGGGGGAGAACACTGAAGCTTTCTTT
CASSQNRGENTEAFF
>TRBJ1-1|few|TRBD1|TRBV5-6
TGTGCCAGCAGCTCGACAGGGGGAAACACTGAAGCTTTCTTT
CASSSTGGNTEAFF
>TRBJ2-1|-|TRBD1|TRBV14
TGTGCCAGCAGCCAAGATCTTCTCTGGTCCGGGACAGGGGCGCAGTTCTTC
CASSQDLLWSGTGAQFF
>TRBJ2-2|-|-|TRBV14
TGTGCCAGCAGCTTCTTGAACGGGATGAACACCGGGGAGCTGTTTTTT
CASSFLNGMNTGELFF
>TRBJ2-3|-|-|TRBV19
TGTGCCAGTACCCTAGGACGGGGGTCTAGCACAGATACGCAGTATTTT
CASTLGRGSSTDTQYF
>TRBJ2-7|-|TRBD1|TRBV5-5
TGTGCCAGCTTCGCACAGGGGGGCTCCTACGAGCAGTACTTC
CASFAQGGSYEQYF
>TRBJ2-1|-|-|TRBV9
TGTGCCAGCAGCGCTTCCCTCGGACTGCGCAATGAGCAGTTCTTC
CASSASLGLRNEQFF
>TRBJ2-5|-|TRBD2|TRBV4-3
TGCGCCAGCAGCCAAGATCTTAAGCGGGAGGGGGAGACCCAGTACTTC
CASSQDLKREGETQYF
>TRBJ1-1|-|-|TRBV6-5
TGTGCCAGCGTTAACTTCCCCACGGAAGCTTTCTTT
CASVNFPTEAFF
>TRBJ1-1|-|-|TRBV11-2
TGTGCCAGCAGTAGGGGGACACTCACTGAAGCTTTCTTT
CASSRGTLTEAFF
>TRBJ2-2|-|-|TRBV6-6
TGTGCCAGCACCACAGGGTCCGGGGAGCTGTTTTTT
CASTTGSGELFF
>TRBJ2-7|-|TRBD1|TRBV11-2
TGTGCCAGCAGCTTTGAGGCCTCACGGACAGGGGTGAAGAACGAGCAGTACTTC
CASSFEASRTGVKNEQYF
>TRBJ2-5|few|TRBD2|TRBV6-5
TGTGCCAGCAAACAACTAGCGGGAGTTCGGTCCCAGTACTTC
CASKQLAGVRSQYF
>TRBJ1-1|few|-|TRBV5-6
TGTGCCAGCAGCTTGAATATGAACACTGAAGCTTTCTTT
CASSLNMNTEAFF
>TRBJ2-7|-|TRBD1|TRBV10-3
TGTGCCATCAGTGATGGGACAGGGTACGAGCAGTACTTC
CAISDGTGYEQYF
>TRBJ2-3|-|TRBD2|TRBV5-6
TGTGCCAGCAGCACCCAAGGGGAGGGGACGAAGAATACGCAGTATTTT
CASSTQGEGTKNTQYF
>TRBJ2-1|-|TRBD1|TRBV5-1
TGCGCCAGCAGCTTAACTACAGGGGTGAATGAGCAGTTCTTC
CASSLTTGVNEQFF